The next 30 T cell receptor beta chains were all read from a single sample in a study of T cell changes during pregnancy in multiple sclerosis (dated by TCRdb to the late 2010s). Receptor libraries were prepared by the immunoSEQ multiplex PCR assay. As stored in TCRdb, this immuneACCESS dataset retains in-frame rearrangements with V and J assigned. A fraction of the clones does not appear; measured against another copy, unresolved V genes explain less than half of the discrepancy, and the remainder lacks a known reason. Within this sample are around 130,000 clones, with under 95% of them counted one time only. The ten biggest clones cover roughly 6.2% of the sample. The sample in question was peripheral blood, obtained before pregnancy. The receptors were sampled from a female donor with multiple sclerosis, enrolled in a pregnancy study.

V and J are TRBV28 and TRBJ2-3; 10 nucleotides agree with TRBD2. This CDR3 has 15 amino acids. Germline loops: CDR1 MDHEN, CDR2 SYDVKM. Unmatched junction bases numbered 4, after V lost 3 bases and J lost 4 bases. The CDR3 region has the DNA TGTGCCAGCAGTTTCCCCGGGACTAGCGCAGATACGCAGTATTTT. Translated, it gives CASSFPGTSADTQYF.

The rearrangement joins TRBV5-4 to TRBJ1-2; D may be TRBD1 (5 bases). The CDR3 consists of 13 residues. V lost 0 bases and J 7 bases, leaving 10 bases between the germline ends. CDR1 is SGHNT, CDR2 YYREEE, per germline (reference sequence). CDR3 bases: TGTGCCAGCAGCTTGGGCCAGGGACTTGGCTACACCTTC. Its protein product is CASSLGQGLGYTF.

The gene calls are TRBV30 and TRBJ2-5; TRBD2 aligns across 8 bases. Germline values: CDR1 GTSNPN, CDR2 SVGIG (reference sequence). V trimming: 8 bases; J trimming: 1 base; junction bases outside the gene matches: 6. The CDR3 loop spans 13 amino acids. CDR3 protein: CAGAGGTQETQYF. As DNA, the CDR3 is TGTGCCGGCGCGGGGGGCACCCAAGAGACCCAGTACTTC.

This clone appeared once. The V gene is TRBV5-1, the J gene TRBJ2-2, with D perhaps TRBD2 (5 bases). The CDR3 length is 15 residues. Between the trimmed V and J ends, which lost 1 base and 4 bases, there was a span of 11 bases. Germline CDR1 is SGHRS and CDR2 is YFSETQ. CDR3: CASSLLAGGTGELFF. As DNA, the CDR3 is TGCGCCAGCAGCTTGCTAGCCGGAGGCACCGGGGAGCTGTTTTTT.

The chain links TRBV27 to TRBJ2-1; D is possibly TRBD2 (5 bases). CDR3 size: 17 residues. Germline V gene sequence: CDR1 MNHEY, CDR2 SMNVEV (reference sequence). Trimming shortened V by 4 bases and J by 3 bases, and 19 bases separated the two germline ends. DNA for the CDR3: TGTGCCAGCAGTTCCGAACTCGGACTCCCTTTCTACAATGAGCAGTTCTTC. Translated, it gives CASSSELGLPFYNEQFF.

This clone was counted a single time. The rearrangement uses TRBV5-6 and TRBJ1-1, with D hard to call. The CDR3 totals 13 residues. Germline values: CDR1 SGHDT, CDR2 YYEEEE. Trimming removed 1 base at V and 1 base at J, with 5 bases between. The CDR3 reads CASSLNWNTEAFF. CDR3 DNA: TGTGCCAGCAGCTTGAACTGGAACACTGAAGCTTTCTTT.

DNA of the CDR3: TGTGCCAGCAGCCCCCGGGACAGGGGAATTATGGGCGAGTACTTC. Translated: CASSPRDRGIMGEYF. V usage is TRBV5-4 and J usage is TRBJ2-7, with TRBD1 identical over 10 bases. Trimming cost V 4 bases and J 11 bases; bases outside gene matches: 15. This CDR3 has 15 amino acids. Germline CDR1 and CDR2: SGHNT and YYREEE (reference sequence).

V gene TRBV30 combines with J gene TRBJ1-2; D remains ambiguous. V shed 3 bases and J shed 0 bases, with 20 bases lying between them. Germline CDR1 reads GTSNPN; CDR2 reads SVGIG (reference sequence). The CDR3 has 17 residues. The CDR3 region has the DNA TGTGCCTGGAGCCTCTTTGGTTATAGCCTGGCTAACTATGGCTACACCTTC. Its translation: CAWSLFGYSLANYGYTF. Variable domain in full (rest from reference TRBV30 and TRBJ1-2): SQTIHQWPATLVQPVGSPLSLECTVEGTSNPNLYWYRQAAGRGLQLLFYSVGIGQISSEVPQNLSASRPQDRQFILSSKKLLLSDSGFYLCAWSLFGYSLANYGYTFGSGTRLTVV.

The V gene is TRBV13, the J gene TRBJ1-1, with TRBD1 identical over 9 bases. The CDR3 has 15 amino acids. V gave up 5 bases and J gave up 3 bases; unmatched junction bases: 7. Germline V gene sequence: CDR1 PRHDT, CDR2 FYEKMQ (reference sequence). The CDR3 protein is CASSDRTGVDTEAFF. CDR3 in DNA: TGTGCCAGCAGCGACCGGACAGGGGTGGACACTGAAGCTTTCTTT.

The chain combines TRBV19 with TRBJ2-3, with 7 bases aligning to TRBD1. With 4 bases clipped from V and 1 base from J, the junction kept 5 bases outside the gene matches. Germline V gives CDR1 LNHDA, CDR2 SQIVND (reference sequence). The CDR3 loop spans 15 amino acids. CDR3 nucleotides: TGTGCCAGTAGTACCGGGACAGATCGCACAGATACGCAGTATTTT. As protein: CASSTGTDRTDTQYF.

The CDR3 region is CAISEEAGRSYNEQFF. The CDR3, as DNA: TGTGCCATCAGTGAGGAAGCGGGACGCTCCTACAATGAGCAGTTCTTC. The chain links TRBV10-3 to TRBJ2-1; 7 bases align to TRBD2. Looked up from germline, CDR1 is ENHRY and CDR2 is SYGVKD. Germline trimming cut 2 bases from V and 0 bases from J; bases unmatched to any gene: 4. The CDR3 extends over 16 amino acids.

The V and J genes are TRBV18 and TRBJ2-3; D perhaps matches TRBD2 (7 bases). The CDR3 is 15 amino acids. Germline V lookup: CDR1 KGHSH, CDR2 LQKENI. V lost 6 bases, J lost 3 bases, and 16 bases lay in between. The CDR3 loop is CASSVGGAGTDTQYF. The CDR3 region has the DNA TGTGCCAGCTCTGTAGGGGGGGCCGGGACAGATACGCAGTATTTT.

The chain combines TRBV5-5 with TRBJ1-2; D may be TRBD1 (6 bases). The V end was cut by 6 bases, the J end by 6 bases, with 15 bases between. The CDR3 consists of 13 residues. Germline V gives CDR1 SGHKS, CDR2 YYEKEE (reference sequence). In DNA, the CDR3 is TGTGCCAGCACCCCGAACGCAGGGGATGGCTACACCTTC. This codes for CASTPNAGDGYTF.

The rearrangement uses TRBV5-1 and TRBJ2-3, with D unresolved. The germline CDR1 and CDR2 sequences are SGHRS and YFSETQ. Trimming took 4 bases from V and 2 from J, leaving 11 bases between them. The CDR3 has 14 amino acids. For the CDR3, the DNA is TGCGCCAGCAGCCCAGGATCTCTCACAGATACGCAGTATTTT. Translated: CASSPGSLTDTQYF.

The sample holds one count of this clone. The V and J genes are TRBV28 and TRBJ2-7; 7 bases agree with TRBD1. The ends lost 6 bases at V and 5 bases at J; junction bases unmatched: 4. The germline V gene has CDR1 MDHEN and CDR2 SYDVKM. The CDR3 sequence is 12 residues long. The CDR3 sequence is CASRRQGNEQYF. The CDR3 DNA reads TGTGCCAGCAGGCGACAGGGCAACGAGCAGTACTTC.

V is TRBV9 and J is TRBJ2-4; D is possibly TRBD2 (6 bases). The CDR3 has 15 residues. Trimming cost V 2 bases and J 0 bases, with 9 bases left between them. The V gene's germline CDR1 is SGDLS and CDR2 YYNGEE. CDR3 amino acids: CASSVSGGAKNIQYF. The DNA for the CDR3 is TGTGCCAGCAGCGTTAGCGGAGGAGCCAAAAACATTCAGTACTTC.

The chain uses TRBV7-9 and TRBJ2-2; D not certain. This CDR3 spans 15 amino acids. Germline V gene sequence: CDR1 SEHNR, CDR2 FQNEAQ (reference sequence). V gave up 2 bases and J gave up 1 base, with 8 bases separating them. Written as DNA, the CDR3 is TGTGCCAGCAGCTTACTAGGCGGGAACACCGGGGAGCTGTTTTTT. It encodes CASSLLGGNTGELFF. Variable domain in full (rest from reference TRBV7-9 and TRBJ2-2): DTGVSQNPRHKITKRGQNVTFRCDPISEHNRLYWYRQTLGQGPEFLTYFQNEAQLEKSRLLSDRFSAERPKGSFSTLEIQRTEQGDSAMYLCASSLLGGNTGELFFGEGSRLTVL.

The rearrangement uses TRBV9 and TRBJ2-1, with TRBD2 matching 13 bases. Per the germline V gene, CDR1 is SGDLS and CDR2 is YYNGEE. The trim removed 0 bases at V and 7 bases at J, leaving 4 bases unmatched. The CDR3 runs to 16 residues. The CDR3 is CASSVVGTSGNNEQFF. Written as DNA, the CDR3 is TGTGCCAGCAGCGTAGTGGGGACTAGCGGGAATAATGAGCAGTTCTTC.

The chain recombines TRBV5-4 with TRBJ1-1; 10 bases are shared with TRBD1. Per germline, CDR1 SGHNT and CDR2 YYREEE (reference sequence). Trimming cost V 6 bases and J 3 bases; bases outside gene matches: 5. The length of the CDR3 is 14 residues. CDR3 region: CASTRQGAYTEAFF. The CDR3 DNA follows: TGTGCCAGCACACGACAGGGGGCATACACTGAAGCTTTCTTT. Drawing the rest from reference TRBV5-4 and TRBJ1-1, the complete variable domain is ETGVTQSPTHLIKTRGQQVTLRCSSQSGHNTVSWYQQALGQGPQFIFQYYREEENGRGNFPPRFSGLQFPNYSSELNVNALELDDSALYLCASTRQGAYTEAFFGQGTRLTVV.

The rearrangement uses TRBV10-3 and TRBJ1-4; no reliable D call. This CDR3 region has 14 residues. Germline lookup yields CDR1 ENHRY and CDR2 SYGVKD. Trimming took 2 bases from V and 7 from J, leaving 11 bases between them. CDR3 region: CAISEPGGSEKLFF. CDR3 DNA: TGTGCCATCAGTGAGCCGGGAGGGAGTGAAAAACTGTTTTTT.

This clone was observed a single time. The CDR3 region has the DNA TGTGCCAGTAGCCGCGACAGGAACTATGGCTACACCTTC. This gives the protein CASSRDRNYGYTF. The rearrangement uses TRBV19 and TRBJ1-2, with D tentatively TRBD1 (6 bases). The CDR3 length is 13 residues. CDR1 is LNHDA, CDR2 SQIVND, per germline (reference sequence). V was trimmed by 6 bases and J by 2 bases, leaving 10 bases between them.

V usage is TRBV9 and J usage is TRBJ2-7; a possible D gene is TRBD2 (5 bases). Trimming removed 0 bases at V and 2 bases at J, with 9 bases between. The germline gives CDR1 SGDLS, CDR2 YYNGEE. This CDR3 region has 14 residues. Written as DNA, the CDR3 is TGTGCCAGCAGCGTAGAGGAGGAAGCCTACGAGCAGTACTTC. This sequence encodes CASSVEEEAYEQYF.

This chain links TRBV7-3 with TRBJ2-1; 9 bases map to TRBD2. Germline V gene data show CDR1 as SGHTA and CDR2 as FQGTGA. This CDR3 has 17 residues. After removal of 2 bases from V and 7 bases from J, the junction contained 12 bases not matched to a gene. CDR3 protein: CASSLGSGRGGVNEQFF. The CDR3 coding sequence is TGTGCCAGCAGCTTAGGGAGCGGGCGGGGGGGCGTTAATGAGCAGTTCTTC.

This chain links TRBV5-6 with TRBJ1-2; 9 bases match TRBD1. The CDR3 extends over 14 amino acids. Germline V lookup: CDR1 SGHDT, CDR2 YYEEEE. Trimming took 4 bases from V and 7 from J; bases not matched to a gene: 8. CDR3 nucleotides: TGTGCCAGCAGCGGGACAGGGTTCGGATCTGGCTACACCTTC. This translates into CASSGTGFGSGYTF. Based on the CDR3 plus reference TRBV5-6 and TRBJ1-2, the full variable domain is DAGVTQSPTHLIKTRGQQVTLRCSPKSGHDTVSWYQQALGQGPQFIFQYYEEEERQRGNFPDRFSGHQFPNYSSELNVNALLLGDSALYLCASSGTGFGSGYTFGSGTRLTVV.

This chain connects TRBV28 to TRBJ1-1; 7 nucleotides line up with TRBD1. The CDR3 covers 14 residues. The germline gives CDR1 MDHEN, CDR2 SYDVKM. The J segment lost 0 bases and the V segment lost 7 bases, leaving 5 bases of the junction unmatched. The CDR3 spells CASIRTGMNTEAFF. The CDR3 region has the DNA TGTGCCAGCATCAGGACAGGTATGAACACTGAAGCTTTCTTT.

The rearrangement joins TRBV27 to TRBJ1-2, with D tentatively TRBD1 (5 bases). Germline CDR1 and CDR2: MNHEY and SMNVEV (reference sequence). This CDR3 has 15 residues. V was pared by 1 base and J by 1 base, with 10 bases between. The CDR3 coding sequence is TGTGCCAGCAGTTTATTGGGGCCTAGTAACTATGGCTACACCTTC. The encoded protein is CASSLLGPSNYGYTF.

The rearrangement links TRBV2 to TRBJ1-1; TRBD1 matches at 9 bases. The CDR3 runs 14 residues. V lost 4 bases and J lost 5; bases outside the gene matches: 5. Germline loops: CDR1 SNHLY, CDR2 FYNNEI. The CDR3 region is CASSVDRGATEAFF. The CDR3 coding sequence is TGTGCCAGCAGTGTCGACAGGGGGGCGACTGAAGCTTTCTTT.

The J gene is TRBJ2-1, the V gene TRBV15, with 7 bases lining up with TRBD2. CDR1 and CDR2 from the germline V gene are LNHNV and YYDKDF (reference sequence). The CDR3 is made up of 17 amino acids. The V segment lost 1 base and the J segment 0 bases; nucleotides outside the gene matches: 6. The CDR3 DNA sequence: TGTGCCACCAGCAGAGGGGGAGGGGACCCCTCCTACAATGAGCAGTTCTTC. It codes for CATSRGGGDPSYNEQFF.

The chain couples TRBV5-5 to TRBJ1-1, with a possible D match to TRBD1 (6 bases). There are 16 residues in the CDR3. The V gene's germline CDR1 is SGHKS and CDR2 YYEKEE (reference sequence). The ends were cut back, 2 bases at V and 1 base at J, with 15 bases in the middle. The CDR3 loop is CASSFRAGAQNTEAFF. CDR3 nucleotides: TGTGCCAGCAGCTTTCGGGCAGGGGCCCAGAACACTGAAGCTTTCTTT.

V usage is TRBV15 and J usage is TRBJ1-3; unclear D gene. Looked up from germline, CDR1 is LNHNV and CDR2 is YYDKDF (reference sequence). The ends were cut back, 1 base at V and 0 bases at J, with 7 bases in the middle. This CDR3 has 15 amino acids. The CDR3 sequence: CATSRGGHSGNTIYF. Here the CDR3 DNA reads TGTGCCACCAGCAGAGGAGGGCACTCTGGAAACACCATATATTTT.